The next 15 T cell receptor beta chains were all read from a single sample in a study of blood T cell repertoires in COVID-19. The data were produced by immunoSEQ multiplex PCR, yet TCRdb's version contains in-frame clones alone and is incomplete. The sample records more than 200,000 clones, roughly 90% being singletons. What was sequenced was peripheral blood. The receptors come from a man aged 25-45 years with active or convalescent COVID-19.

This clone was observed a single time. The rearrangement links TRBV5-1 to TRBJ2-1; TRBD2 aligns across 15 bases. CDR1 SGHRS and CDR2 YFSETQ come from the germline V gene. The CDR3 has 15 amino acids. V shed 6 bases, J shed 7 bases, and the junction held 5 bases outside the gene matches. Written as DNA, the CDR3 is TGCGCCAGCACCCTTGGGACTAGCGGGGGGAATGAGCAGTTCTTC. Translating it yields CASTLGTSGGNEQFF. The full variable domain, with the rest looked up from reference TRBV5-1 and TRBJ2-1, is KAGVTQTPRYLIKTRGQQVTLSCSPISGHRSVSWYQQTPGQGLQFLFEYFSETQRNKGNFPGRFSGRQFSNSRSEMNVSTLELGDSALYLCASTLGTSGGNEQFFGPGTRLTVL.

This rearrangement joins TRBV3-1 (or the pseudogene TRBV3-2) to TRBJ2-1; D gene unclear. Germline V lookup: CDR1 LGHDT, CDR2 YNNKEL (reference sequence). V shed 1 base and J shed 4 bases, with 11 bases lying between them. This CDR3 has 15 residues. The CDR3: CASSQVPNLYNEQFF. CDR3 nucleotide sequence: TGTGCCAGCAGCCAAGTTCCGAACCTATACAATGAGCAGTTCTTC.

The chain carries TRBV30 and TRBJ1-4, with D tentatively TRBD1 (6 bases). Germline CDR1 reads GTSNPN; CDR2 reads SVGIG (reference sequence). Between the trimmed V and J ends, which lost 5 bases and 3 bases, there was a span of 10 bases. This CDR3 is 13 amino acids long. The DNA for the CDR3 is TGTGCCTGGGGACAGCGCGCTAATGAAAAACTGTTTTTT. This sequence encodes CAWGQRANEKLFF.

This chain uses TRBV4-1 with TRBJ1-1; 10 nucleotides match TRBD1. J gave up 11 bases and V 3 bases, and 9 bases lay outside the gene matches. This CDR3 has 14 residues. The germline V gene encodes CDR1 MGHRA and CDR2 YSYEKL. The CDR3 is CASSQGQGSLIAFF. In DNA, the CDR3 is TGCGCCAGCAGCCAGGGACAGGGGTCGTTGATTGCTTTCTTT.

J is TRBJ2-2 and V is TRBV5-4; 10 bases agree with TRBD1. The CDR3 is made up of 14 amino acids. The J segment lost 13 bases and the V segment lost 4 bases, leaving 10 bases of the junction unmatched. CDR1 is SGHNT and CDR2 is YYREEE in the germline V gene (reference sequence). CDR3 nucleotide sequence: TGTGCCAGCAGCCCGCCGGGACAGGGGCATGGGCTGTTTTTT. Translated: CASSPPGQGHGLFF.

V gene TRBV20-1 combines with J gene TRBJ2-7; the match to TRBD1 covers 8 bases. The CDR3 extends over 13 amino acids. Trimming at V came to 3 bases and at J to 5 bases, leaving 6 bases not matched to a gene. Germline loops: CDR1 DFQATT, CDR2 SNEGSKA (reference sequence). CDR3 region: CSASGRTGHEQYF. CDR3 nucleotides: TGCAGTGCTAGTGGTAGGACAGGGCACGAGCAGTACTTC.

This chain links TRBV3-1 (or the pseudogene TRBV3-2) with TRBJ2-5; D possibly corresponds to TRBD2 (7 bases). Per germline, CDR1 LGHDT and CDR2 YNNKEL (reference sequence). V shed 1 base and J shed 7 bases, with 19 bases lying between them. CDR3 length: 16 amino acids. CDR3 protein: CASSQAPRGGQGTQYF. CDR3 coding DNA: TGTGCCAGCAGCCAAGCCCCGCGCGGGGGCCAGGGGACCCAGTACTTC.

The CDR3 sequence is CASSRRPGEAEAFF. The CDR3 DNA reads TGTGCCAGCAGCCGTCGCCCCGGCGAGGCTGAAGCTTTCTTT. The J gene is TRBJ1-1, the V gene TRBV11-1; D gene unclear. The V gene's germline CDR1 is SGHAT and CDR2 FQDESV (reference sequence). CDR3 length: 14 residues. The V and J ends lost 5 bases and 6 bases respectively, with 16 bases between them.

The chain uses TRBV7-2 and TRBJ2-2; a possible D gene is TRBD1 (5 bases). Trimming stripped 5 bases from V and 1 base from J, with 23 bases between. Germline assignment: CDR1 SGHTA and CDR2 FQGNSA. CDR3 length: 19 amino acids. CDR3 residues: CASSIGARAGLLNTGELFF. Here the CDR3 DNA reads TGTGCCAGCAGCATAGGAGCCAGGGCAGGCCTACTGAACACCGGGGAGCTGTTTTTT.

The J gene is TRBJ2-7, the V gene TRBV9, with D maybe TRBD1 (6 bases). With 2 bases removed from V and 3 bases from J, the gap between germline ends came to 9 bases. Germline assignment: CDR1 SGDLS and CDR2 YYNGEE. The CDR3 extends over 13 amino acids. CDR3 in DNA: TGTGCCAGCAGCGTTGGACAGAACTACGAGCAGTACTTC. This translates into CASSVGQNYEQYF.

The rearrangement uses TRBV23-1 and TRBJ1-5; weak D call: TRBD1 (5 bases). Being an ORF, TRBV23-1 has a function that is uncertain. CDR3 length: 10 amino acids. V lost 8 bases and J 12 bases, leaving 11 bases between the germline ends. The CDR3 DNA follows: TGCGCCAGCGGATGGGGGGACCAGCATTTT. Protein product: CASGWGDQHF.

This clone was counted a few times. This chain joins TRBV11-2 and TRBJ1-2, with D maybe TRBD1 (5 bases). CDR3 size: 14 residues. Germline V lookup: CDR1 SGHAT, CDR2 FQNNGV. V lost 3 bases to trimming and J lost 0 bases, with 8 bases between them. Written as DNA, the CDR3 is TGTGCCAGCAGCTTGACAGCTACTAACTATGGCTACACCTTC. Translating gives CASSLTATNYGYTF.

The DNA for the CDR3 is TGCAGCGTCTCCCGGACAGGGGGGACCGGGGAGCTGTTTTTT. It yields the protein CSVSRTGGTGELFF. This rearrangement joins TRBV29-1 to TRBJ2-2, with 10 positions matching TRBD1. Germline CDR1 SQVTM, CDR2 ANQGSEA. With V trimmed by 6 bases and J by 5 bases, 6 bases remained unmatched. The CDR3 runs 14 residues.

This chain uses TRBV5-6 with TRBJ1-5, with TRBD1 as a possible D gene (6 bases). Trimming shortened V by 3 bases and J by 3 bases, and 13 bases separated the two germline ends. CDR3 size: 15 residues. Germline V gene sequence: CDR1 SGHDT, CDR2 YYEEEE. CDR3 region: CASSSRQVPNQPQHF. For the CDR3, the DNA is TGTGCCAGCAGCTCAAGACAGGTACCCAATCAGCCCCAGCATTTT.

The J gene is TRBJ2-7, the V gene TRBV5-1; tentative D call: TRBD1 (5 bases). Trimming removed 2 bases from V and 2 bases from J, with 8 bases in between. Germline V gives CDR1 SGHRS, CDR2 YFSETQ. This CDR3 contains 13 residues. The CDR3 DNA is TGCGCCAGCAGCTTTGGGGCAGCCTACGAGCAGTACTTC. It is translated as CASSFGAAYEQYF. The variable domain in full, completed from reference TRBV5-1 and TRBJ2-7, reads KAGVTQTPRYLIKTRGQQVTLSCSPISGHRSVSWYQQTPGQGLQFLFEYFSETQRNKGNFPGRFSGRQFSNSRSEMNVSTLELGDSALYLCASSFGAAYEQYFGPGTRLTVT.